This T cell receptor (beta chain) was identified in a study of T cells in Graves' hyperthyroidism and ophthalmopathy. Study findings and constraints: Patients with ophthalmopathy were separated from those with stable hyperthyroidism by a 13 V-J model.

Of note for this clonotype: The target antigen is unknown.

This sample holds PBMCs from 8.5 to 10 ml fresh peripheral blood. Amplified regions were TCR beta CDR3 sequences from RNA transcripts. The HTBI primer set served for first-round RT-PCR of the TCR CDR3. TCRdb used MiXCR to reprocess the multiplex PCR reads, holding one entry per CDR3 protein. The repertoire holds some 770,000 distinct CDR3 sequences, about 17% seen once, with 8.4% in the top ten. Sequencing was done on a sample of blood. This clonotype was obtained from a man aged 18 to 29 with Graves' hyperthyroidism.

The CDR3 reads CASSGGGGLIVAKNIQYF. CDR3 DNA: TGTGCCAGCAGCGGGGGAGGGGGTCTTATAGTAGCCAAAAACATTCAGTACTTC. This rearrangement joins TRBV5-5 to TRBJ2-4; possible D gene TRBD2, 7 bases. Looked up from germline, CDR1 is SGHKS and CDR2 is YYEKEE (reference sequence). Trimming removed 4 bases from V and 0 bases from J, with 20 bases in between. This CDR3 region has 18 residues.